This entry is about one T cell receptor beta chain. The trim removed 3 bases at V and 7 bases at J, leaving 6 bases unmatched. The CDR3 totals 15 residues. Germline V gives CDR1 MDHEN, CDR2 SYDVKM. Construction of the TCR beta libraries employed iRepertoire HTBI primers in conjunction with Arm-PCR of CDR3 regions. TCRdb fed the multiplex PCR reads into MiXCR, producing one record per CDR3 protein. Among a few hundred thousand distinct CDR3 sequences, around a quarter were seen once, and the ten largest hold over 25%. This entry belongs to a study of regulatory T cells in long-lasting Graves disease. As to time point: persistent/refractory GD, antithyroid drugs over 5 years with positive TRAb. Making the TCR library involved RNA that had been extracted from PBMCs.

The starting material was peripheral blood mononuclear cells (PBMCs), obtained when the disease was refractory, from a patient treated with antithyroid drugs. J is TRBJ1-2 and V is TRBV28; TRBD1 agrees at 12 bases. The receptor's source is a female donor with Graves disease. The CDR3 nucleotides read TGTGCCAGCAGTTTGGGGACAGGGGGCGTCGGTGGCTACACCTTC. Translating gives CASSLGTGGVGGYTF.